A selection of T cell receptor beta chains follows, all from one sample in a study of T cell clusters in autoimmune cytopenias. TCRdb derives one entry per CDR3 protein from the multiplex PCR reads, leaving out DNA. This sample contains over a thousand distinct CDR3 sequences. What was sequenced was peripheral blood. Every receptor here comes from a human donor with an autoimmune cytopenia or autoimmune hepatitis (not recorded which). CDR3s include the opening cysteine and the closing phenylalanine or tryptophan. Some rows have no size entry. The others give once, few or many, or a class for an expanded clone.

V	size	J	CDR3
TRBV20-1	medium-sized	TRBJ2-5	CSALGQRGGRETQYF
TRBV30	medium-sized	TRBJ1-5	CAWQGQGWNQPQHF
TRBV6-5	medium-sized	TRBJ2-5	CASSYSPLQETQYF
TRBV19	medium-sized	TRBJ2-7	CASSISGTRVLRTYEQYF
TRBV30	medium-sized	TRBJ2-1	CAWTQTRTSGRVNEQFF
TRBV6-5	medium-sized	TRBJ2-1	CASSERTLYNEQFF
TRBV7-6	.	TRBJ2-3	CASSSLAKDTQYF
TRBV6-1	medium-sized	TRBJ1-5	CASKWWQGFDQPQHF
TRBV19	medium-sized	TRBJ1-2	CATSGEVNGYGYTF
TRBV5-6	medium-sized	TRBJ1-2	CASSLALMGAYSLGYTF
TRBV5-1	.	TRBJ2-2	CASSWGIGTGITGELFF
TRBV12-3/TRBV12-4	medium-sized	TRBJ2-3	CASSLDSDFTDTQYF
TRBV11-1	medium-sized	TRBJ2-4	CASSSAQGAKNIQYF
TRBV30	.	TRBJ1-1	CAWLGQPNTEAFF
TRBV5-4	medium-sized	TRBJ2-1	CASSLVGQGANEQFF
TRBV10-3	.	TRBJ1-2	CAIRVNYGYTF
TRBV6-5	medium-sized	TRBJ1-4	CASSYSNVRGSEKLFF
TRBV24-1	.	TRBJ2-1	CATSDGGVNEQFF
TRBV15	medium-sized	TRBJ2-3	CATSRKSSTHTQYF
TRBV6-5	medium-sized	TRBJ2-1	CASTPWPLDRVKLAGGGEQFF
TRBV19	medium-sized	TRBJ1-5	CASSIAPIQGYSNQPQHF
TRBV7-9	.	TRBJ1-1	CASSLARGGQGEAFF
TRBV5-1	.	TRBJ2-1	CASSLRGEPYNEQFF
TRBV19	medium-sized	TRBJ2-1	CASSPRGYNEQFF
TRBV30	medium-sized	TRBJ2-4	CAWGGAKNIQYF
TRBV30	medium-sized	TRBJ1-5	CAWSDGSLTQPQHF
TRBV20-1	.	TRBJ1-1	CSAPDRGRRTEAFF
TRBV5-6	.	TRBJ1-1	CASRTGGSEAFF
TRBV20-1	medium-sized	TRBJ1-2	CSASEPSLTDGYTF
TRBV20-1	medium-sized	TRBJ2-7	CSAPRTWSAYEQYF
TRBV20-1	.	TRBJ1-1	CSARDGQNLMNTEAFF
TRBV10-3	medium-sized	TRBJ2-4	CAISPSGSVAKNIQYF
TRBV7-2	medium-sized	TRBJ1-5	CASSLAWGGRFNQPQHF
TRBV6-5	large	TRBJ2-7	CASRRDRDAHEQYF